The subject of this entry is one T cell receptor (beta chain). The CDR3 has 15 amino acids. CDR1 and CDR2 from the germline V gene are SGDLS and YYNGEE. The ends were cut back, 0 bases at V and 2 bases at J, with 11 bases in the middle. The sample originates from a study of blood T cells in healthy people across ages. Primers used in a second PCR of roughly 7 to 11 cycles were a sample-barcoded 5' primer and a J-beta primer mix. No fewer than 3 million CDR3-containing paired-end reads came from each sample. TCRdb re-derived calls from the 5' RACE reads in MiXCR, one entry per CDR3 protein. The table includes 600,000 to 1,000,000 distinct CDR3 sequences, around 25% detected once. The data were also submitted as part of a second study, on T cells of mothers and their children. That publication notes: Per child, around 2.7 million TCR beta CDR3 reads were obtained, against over 10 million per mother. T cell clones that were persistent and microchimeric went undetected.

The gene calls are TRBV9 and TRBJ2-5, with D possibly being TRBD1 or TRBD2 (5 bases each). This TCR derives from a boy aged 10-17 years in good health. Sequenced: blood. CDR3 in DNA: TGTGCCAGCAGCGTAGGATCGGGGCCTCAAGAGACCCAGTACTTC. Residues: CASSVGSGPQETQYF.